This T cell receptor (beta chain) was captured in a study of identical twins. Study-level findings and limits: Abundant beta clonotypes from cord blood bore fewer insertions; memory repertoires lacked this pattern. The models systematically underestimated how much out-of-frame TCR alpha was shared in monozygotic twins. The study found excess low generation probability among twin-shared out-of-frame alpha sequences.

TCRdb ran MiXCR on the 5' RACE reads and lists one entry per CDR3 protein. Among fewer than 550,000 distinct CDR3 sequences listed, around 15% were seen once. The CDR3 length is 16 residues. CDR1 and CDR2 (germline): SGHVS, FQNEAQ. J was trimmed by 3 bases and V by 1 base; bases with no gene match: 6. A note on this clonotype: What it recognizes is unknown.

These same data were also listed under a study on yellow fever vaccine responses in identical twins. That paper adds: Among the twins, the vaccine T cell response reportedly seemed partly convergent and partly personalized.

The sequenced sample consisted of CD4+ T cells sorted from blood. The chain combines TRBV7-8 with TRBJ2-1, with 7 bases fitting TRBD1. This clonotype was obtained from a woman aged 18 to 35 in good health. CDR3 loop: CASSLVGQQIYNEQFF. CDR3 coding DNA: TGTGCCAGCAGCTTAGTGGGACAGCAAATCTACAATGAGCAGTTCTTC. The variable domain in full, with the rest retrieved from reference TRBV7-8 and TRBJ2-1, is GAGVSQSPRYKVAKRGQDVALRCDPISGHVSLFWYQQALGQGPEFLTYFQNEAQLDKSGLPSDRFFAERPEGSVSTLKIQRTQQEDSAVYLCASSLVGQQIYNEQFFGPGTRLTVL.